The entry below describes one T cell receptor (beta chain). Its specific antigen is unknown. Per-nucleotide qualities are absent, and no much larger clonotype sits a single base away. The immunoSEQ Assay, a bias-controlled multiplex PCR, was used to amplify TCRbeta CDR3 regions from genomic DNA. The study's own analysis went as follows. The number of nucleated cells in each sample was estimated from the amplification of reference gene primers within the assay. To quantify the absolute abundance of each unique TCRbeta CDR3 rearrangement, sequence reads were collapsed and filtered. For each sample, productive Simpson clonality was calculated by taking the square root of Simpson's diversity index across productive rearrangements. Here the immuneACCESS table is served through TCRdb, limited to in-frame sequences with V and J called. Missing clones are a known gap in these copies; in checked studies unresolved V genes cover under half, and the rest lacks a known reason. V and J calls plus clone size are reproduced from that table; the DNA served to infer D and trimming. Recorded for this sample are 150,000 to 160,000 clones; approximately 78% of them occurred a single time. The ten largest make up around 1.7% of the sample.

This specimen comes from a study of blood T cell repertoires in COVID-19 (dated by TCRdb to 2019 to 2021). About the investigation overall: The collaborator samples originated in the United States, Italy and Spain and spanned the acute and convalescent phases of COVID-19. The repertoires were released in a freely available public database meant as a resource for research on the immune response to SARS-CoV-2. The dataset comprised deeply sampled blood TCRbeta repertoires from subjects exposed to, actively infected with, or recovered from COVID-19. Where available, HLA class I and class II types were obtained from metadata supplied by the sample provider rather than from assay-based typing. The samples were drawn from the first 160 participants of the ongoing ImmuneRACE study and from over a thousand subjects provided by 6 global collaborators. The material from the prospective study consisted of cDNA or gDNA derived from T cells, B-cell-depleted T cells, or PBMCs. The sample metadata nearly always contained a de-identified subject ID, COVID-19 status, age in years and sex.

Broad study findings and their caveats: The amount of clinical and demographic metadata varied by source and participant and was provided uncurated.

Collaborating institutions collected whole blood in K2EDTA tubes following their own protocols. For TCRbeta analysis, collaborator samples were shipped as frozen whole blood, as isolated PBMCs, or as DNA extracted from either sample type. This TCR derives from a man older than 75 with acute or convalescent COVID-19. The sample was peripheral blood.

The DNA sequence is given as TGTGCCAGCAGCCAACAAGGGGTTCAGCCCCAGCATTTT. Protein translation: CASSQQGVQPQHF. The chain is made from TRBV3-1 (or the pseudogene TRBV3-2) and TRBJ1-5; a tentative D call is TRBD1 (5 bases match). Reading the germline V gene (reference sequence) gives CDR1 LGHDT and CDR2 YNNKEL. The CDR3 goes from the cysteine to the phenylalanine over 13 residues. Only the CDR3 portion is preserved as DNA: 39 bases, with reading frame beginning at the first base. V loses 2 bases, J loses 6 bases, and the germline ends lie 8 bases apart.